Presented here are 5 T cell receptor beta chains from one specimen sequenced in a study of blood T cells in healthy people across ages. With a J-beta primer mix and a sample-barcoded 5' primer, a second PCR ran about 7 to 11 cycles. MiXCR was run by TCRdb on the 5' RACE reads, yielding one entry per CDR3 protein. The sample includes around 1,800,000 distinct CDR3 sequences, around 40% of them seen just once. Sequencing was performed on blood. Every receptor here comes from a human donor in good health.

The rearrangement links TRBV27 to TRBJ1-2; no clear D. Germline V gives CDR1 MNHEY, CDR2 SMNVEV (reference sequence). This CDR3 has 9 residues. Trimming cost V 11 bases and J 12 bases, with 13 bases left between them. The CDR3 bases are TGTGCCCCGGGGAGCCGCCACACCTTC. This translates into CAPGSRHTF.

This rearrangement joins TRBV5-6 to TRBJ2-1; tentatively, D is TRBD1 (5 bases). The assigned J gene may be wrong: the sequence end matches TRBJ2-7 better. CDR3 length: 14 residues. Germline V gene sequence: CDR1 SGHDT, CDR2 YYEEEE. CDR3 sequence (DNA): TGTGCCAGCAGCTCAGGGCTCTCCTACAATGAGCAGTACTTC. Encoded protein: CASSSGLSYNEQYF.

This clonotype appeared a few times. This sequence joins TRBV5-1 and TRBJ2-3, with TRBD1 matching 7 bases. Germline trimming cut 4 bases from V and 4 bases from J; bases unmatched to any gene: 9. The CDR3 extends over 15 amino acids. Germline values: CDR1 SGHRS, CDR2 YFSETQ. CDR3 nucleotides: TGCGCCAGCAGCCGACGACAGGGTATGGCAGATACGCAGTATTTT. Translation: CASSRRQGMADTQYF.

The DNA of the CDR3 is TGCAGTGCTACAAGGGCCGGCAGCGGGGCATACGAGCAGTACTTC. This gives the protein CSATRAGSGAYEQYF. This rearrangement joins TRBV20-1 to TRBJ2-7; 7 bases line up with TRBD2. The CDR3 totals 15 residues. Germline CDR1 DFQATT, CDR2 SNEGSKA (reference sequence). V shed 4 bases and J 4 bases; nucleotides not matched to a gene: 13.

J is TRBJ1-2 and V is TRBV12-3 or TRBV12-4; no reliable D call. V was shortened by 9 bases and J by 13 bases, with 24 bases between the two germline ends. The CDR3 length is 13 residues. The CDR3 loop reads CASSSGPVTRFTF. CDR3 coding DNA: TGTGCCAGTAGCTCCGGGCCTGTCACACGCTTCACCTTC.